A selection of T cell receptor beta chains follows, all from one sample in a study of blood T cell repertoires in COVID-19. Clones were sequenced by immunoSEQ multiplex PCR, and TCRdb holds only the in-frame ones, with some missing. The sample records more than 200,000 clones, about 87% being singletons. Sequencing was done on a sample of peripheral blood. These receptors were collected from a man between 65 and 85 years old with acute or convalescent COVID-19. CDR3s include the opening cysteine and the closing phenylalanine or tryptophan. D genes are given only for firm matches. Part of the rows lack a size; the others show once, few, many or a class for expanded clones.

CDR3aa: CASSQDGLAGSTDTQYF
CDR3nt: TGTGCCAGCAGCCAAGACGGACTAGCGGGCTCCACAGATACGCAGTATTTT
abundance: NA
v_gene: TRBV4-2
j_gene: TRBJ2-3
len: 17
d_gene: TRBD2

CDR3aa: CASTTGFYNEQFF
CDR3nt: TGTGCCAGTACGACAGGGTTCTACAATGAGCAGTTCTTC
abundance: NA
v_gene: TRBV19
j_gene: TRBJ2-1
len: 13
d_gene: TRBD1

CDR3aa: CASSQGGRTEAFF
CDR3nt: TGTGCCAGCAGCCAAGGTGGGCGCACTGAAGCTTTCTTT
abundance: once
v_gene: TRBV3-1/TRBV3-2
j_gene: TRBJ1-1
len: 13
d_gene: NA

CDR3aa: CASTREETQYF
CDR3nt: TGTGCCAGCACCCGTGAAGAGACCCAGTACTTC
abundance: NA
v_gene: TRBV25-1
j_gene: TRBJ2-5
len: 11
d_gene: NA

CDR3aa: CASSPLVTGETQYF
CDR3nt: TGCGCCAGCAGTCCCTTAGTAACCGGGGAGACCCAGTACTTC
abundance: NA
v_gene: TRBV5-1
j_gene: TRBJ2-5
len: 14
d_gene: NA

CDR3aa: CASSRGMVAATHGYTF
CDR3nt: TGTGCCAGCAGCCGAGGAATGGTTGCAGCAACCCATGGCTACACCTTC
abundance: NA
v_gene: TRBV11-1
j_gene: TRBJ1-2
len: 16
d_gene: NA

CDR3aa: CASSATGAYGYTF
CDR3nt: TGTGCCAGCAGCGCGACAGGGGCCTATGGCTACACCTTC
abundance: NA
v_gene: TRBV7-8
j_gene: TRBJ1-2
len: 13
d_gene: TRBD1

CDR3aa: CASSFSGEQYF
CDR3nt: TGTGCCAGCAGCTTCTCAGGCGAGCAGTACTTC
abundance: NA
v_gene: TRBV5-4
j_gene: TRBJ2-7
len: 11
d_gene: NA

CDR3aa: CASSLPGLAGGTNEQFF
CDR3nt: TGTGCCAGCAGTCTACCGGGACTAGCGGGAGGGACTAATGAGCAGTTCTTC
abundance: NA
v_gene: TRBV6-2/TRBV6-3
j_gene: TRBJ2-1
len: 17
d_gene: TRBD2

CDR3aa: CASSLQMNTEAFF
CDR3nt: TGTGCCAGCAGCCTCCAGATGAACACTGAAGCTTTCTTT
abundance: NA
v_gene: TRBV7-3
j_gene: TRBJ1-1
len: 13
d_gene: NA

CDR3aa: CASSSPGQGADTQYF
CDR3nt: TGTGCCAGCAGTTCACCGGGACAGGGAGCAGATACGCAGTATTTT
abundance: NA
v_gene: TRBV28
j_gene: TRBJ2-3
len: 15
d_gene: TRBD1

CDR3aa: CASSPSRLATDTQYF
CDR3nt: TGTGCCAGCAGTCCTTCACGCCTAGCGACAGATACGCAGTATTTT
abundance: NA
v_gene: TRBV5-8
j_gene: TRBJ2-3
len: 15
d_gene: NA

CDR3aa: CASSSPPQGNYGYTF
CDR3nt: TGTGCCAGTAGTTCCCCCCCCCAGGGGAACTATGGCTACACCTTC
abundance: NA
v_gene: TRBV19
j_gene: TRBJ1-2
len: 15
d_gene: NA

CDR3aa: CATSDTPGTGSDTQYF
CDR3nt: TGTGCCACCAGTGATACCCCCGGGACAGGATCAGATACGCAGTATTTT
abundance: NA
v_gene: TRBV24-1
j_gene: TRBJ2-3
len: 16
d_gene: TRBD1

CDR3aa: CASSSRGLFSSYNEQFF
CDR3nt: TGTGCCAGCAGCTCGAGGGGACTCTTCTCCTCCTACAATGAGCAGTTCTTC
abundance: NA
v_gene: TRBV11-2
j_gene: TRBJ2-1
len: 17
d_gene: NA

CDR3aa: CASSVDLLAGSSEQYF
CDR3nt: TGTGCCAGCAGCGTAGACTTGCTAGCGGGATCCTCCGAGCAGTACTTC
abundance: NA
v_gene: TRBV9
j_gene: TRBJ2-7
len: 16
d_gene: TRBD2

CDR3aa: CASSKAASGSLSTDTQYF
CDR3nt: TGTGCCAGCAGCAAAGCGGCTAGCGGGAGTCTAAGCACAGATACGCAGTATTTT
abundance: NA
v_gene: TRBV21-1
j_gene: TRBJ2-3
len: 18
d_gene: NA

CDR3aa: CASSLDTGRYNSPLHF
CDR3nt: TGTGCCAGCAGTTTAGATACAGGGAGATATAATTCACCCCTCCACTTT
abundance: NA
v_gene: TRBV27
j_gene: TRBJ1-6
len: 16
d_gene: NA

CDR3aa: CASSKSRTGAYEQYF
CDR3nt: TGTGCCAGCAGCAAGTCGCGGACAGGAGCCTACGAGCAGTACTTC
abundance: NA
v_gene: TRBV25-1
j_gene: TRBJ2-7
len: 15
d_gene: TRBD1

CDR3aa: CASRMGQLYSGNTIYF
CDR3nt: TGTGCCAGTAGGATGGGACAGTTATACTCTGGAAACACCATATATTTT
abundance: NA
v_gene: TRBV19
j_gene: TRBJ1-3
len: 16
d_gene: TRBD1

CDR3aa: CASSPTSGGSSHEQYF
CDR3nt: TGTGCCAGCAGTCCGACTAGCGGAGGATCAAGCCACGAGCAGTACTTC
abundance: NA
v_gene: TRBV7-9
j_gene: TRBJ2-7
len: 16
d_gene: TRBD2

CDR3aa: CASSGSAGQYF
CDR3nt: TGTGCCAGCAGTGGCTCGGCGGGGCAGTACTTC
abundance: NA
v_gene: TRBV25-1
j_gene: TRBJ2-7
len: 11
d_gene: NA

CDR3aa: CASSASGTGYGYTF
CDR3nt: TGTGCCAGCAGTGCCTCCGGGACAGGCTATGGCTACACCTTC
abundance: NA
v_gene: TRBV27
j_gene: TRBJ1-2
len: 14
d_gene: TRBD1

CDR3aa: CASSLDGAGAADTQYF
CDR3nt: TGTGCCAGCAGCTTAGACGGAGCGGGAGCCGCAGATACGCAGTATTTT
abundance: NA
v_gene: TRBV3-1/TRBV3-2
j_gene: TRBJ2-3
len: 16
d_gene: TRBD2

CDR3aa: CASRIQGDEQYF
CDR3nt: TGTGCCAGCAGAATACAGGGTGACGAGCAGTACTTC
abundance: NA
v_gene: TRBV2
j_gene: TRBJ2-7
len: 12
d_gene: NA

CDR3aa: CASSAGTPTSTDTQYF
CDR3nt: TGTGCCAGCAGTGCCGGGACTCCAACTAGCACAGATACGCAGTATTTT
abundance: NA
v_gene: TRBV28
j_gene: TRBJ2-3
len: 16
d_gene: NA

CDR3aa: CASSPLILLHASGNEQFF
CDR3nt: TGTGCCAGCTCACCATTGATACTTCTACACGCTAGTGGCAATGAGCAGTTCTTC
abundance: NA
v_gene: TRBV18
j_gene: TRBJ2-1
len: 18
d_gene: NA

CDR3aa: CASSSLAGGSNEQYF
CDR3nt: TGTGCCAGCAGCTCACTAGCGGGAGGTTCTAACGAGCAGTACTTC
abundance: NA
v_gene: TRBV11-2
j_gene: TRBJ2-7
len: 15
d_gene: TRBD2

CDR3aa: CASQLAGGGGTEAFF
CDR3nt: TGTGCCAGCCAACTCGCCGGGGGAGGAGGTACTGAAGCTTTCTTT
abundance: NA
v_gene: TRBV11-2
j_gene: TRBJ1-1
len: 15
d_gene: NA

CDR3aa: CASSIVAGDNSPLHF
CDR3nt: TGTGCCAGTAGTATTGTTGCAGGGGATAATTCACCCCTCCACTTT
abundance: NA
v_gene: TRBV19
j_gene: TRBJ1-6
len: 15
d_gene: NA

CDR3aa: CASRVDRGNTGELFF
CDR3nt: TGTGCCAGCAGGGTCGACAGGGGGAACACCGGGGAGCTGTTTTTT
abundance: NA
v_gene: TRBV6-6
j_gene: TRBJ2-2
len: 15
d_gene: TRBD1

CDR3aa: CASSLDTGGTNYGYTF
CDR3nt: TGTGCCAGCAGCCTCGATACAGGGGGCACTAACTATGGCTACACCTTC
abundance: NA
v_gene: TRBV5-6
j_gene: TRBJ1-2
len: 16
d_gene: TRBD1

CDR3aa: CASSQVRDQPQHF
CDR3nt: TGTGCCAGCAGCCAAGTACGCGATCAGCCCCAGCATTTT
abundance: NA
v_gene: TRBV3-1/TRBV3-2
j_gene: TRBJ1-5
len: 13
d_gene: NA